One and the same sample provided the 20 T cell receptor beta chains below, sequenced in a study of blood T cell repertoires in COVID-19. Profiling relied on immunoSEQ multiplex PCR, and the TCRdb table lists in-frame clones only, not all of them. The repertoire holds some 520,000 clones, 89% seen once, with roughly 0.9% in the top ten. Specimen: peripheral blood. These receptors were collected from a man in his late teens or twenties with COVID-19, enrolled during active disease.

The chain has TRBV6-5 and TRBJ2-3, with TRBD2 identical over 9 bases. The junction had 3 bases not matched to a gene; V was cut back by 4 bases and J by 4 bases. The CDR3 covers 14 residues. Germline V lookup: CDR1 MNHEY, CDR2 SVGAGI. The CDR3 DNA sequence: TGTGCCAGCAGTTCCATAGCGGGAGCAGATACGCAGTATTTT. This translates into CASSSIAGADTQYF.

CDR3: CASSFSSYGYTF. CDR3 DNA sequence: TGTGCCAGCAGTTTCTCCAGCTATGGCTACACCTTC. The chain combines TRBV12-3 or TRBV12-4 with TRBJ1-2; D gene uncertain. The CDR3 sequence is 12 residues long. With 3 bases removed from V and 4 bases from J, the gap between germline ends came to 6 bases.

The chain couples TRBV10-2 to TRBJ2-7; 7 bases match TRBD1. This CDR3 is 13 amino acids long. Germline CDR1 reads WSHSY; CDR2 reads SAAADI. Trimming at V came to 7 bases and at J to 4 bases, leaving 7 bases not matched to a gene. The chain's CDR3 is CASKPRDRYEQYF. CDR3 nucleotides: TGCGCCAGCAAGCCCAGGGACAGATACGAGCAGTACTTC.

The V gene is TRBV5-5, the J gene TRBJ2-3; possibly TRBD2 for D (7 bases). This CDR3 has 14 residues. Trimming removed 1 base from V and 3 bases from J, with 9 bases in between. Germline V gene sequence: CDR1 SGHKS, CDR2 YYEKEE (reference sequence). The CDR3 nucleotides are TGTGCCAGCAGCTTGAGGGGGGGGACAGATACGCAGTATTTT. Translated: CASSLRGGTDTQYF. Supplemented by reference TRBV5-5 and TRBJ2-3, the full variable domain reads DAGVTQSPTHLIKTRGQQVTLRCSPISGHKSVSWYQQVLGQGPQFIFQYYEKEERGRGNFPDRFSARQFPNYSSELNVNALLLGDSALYLCASSLRGGTDTQYFGPGTRLTVL.

J is TRBJ2-3 and V is TRBV13; TRBD1 agrees at 7 bases. J was trimmed by 0 bases and V by 5 bases; bases with no gene match: 2. The V gene's germline CDR1 is PRHDT and CDR2 FYEKMQ (reference sequence). The CDR3 contains 14 residues. This CDR3 is CASSPRGSTDTQYF. The CDR3 nucleotides are TGTGCCAGCAGCCCCAGGGGGAGCACAGATACGCAGTATTTT.

Here the CDR3 reads CASSQNRGEETQYF. CDR3 sequence (DNA): TGTGCCAGCAGTCAGAACAGGGGAGAAGAGACCCAGTACTTC. The chain combines TRBV7-7 with TRBJ2-5; 7 nucleotides align to TRBD1. The germline gives CDR1 SSHAT, CDR2 FNYEAQ (reference sequence). CDR3 length: 14 residues. The junction had 7 bases not matched to a gene; V was cut back by 6 bases and J by 3 bases.

The rearrangement links TRBV6-5 to TRBJ2-5; the match to TRBD2 covers 10 bases. CDR1 is MNHEY, CDR2 SVGAGI, per germline. The J segment lost 5 bases and the V segment lost 6 bases, leaving 9 bases of the junction unmatched. This CDR3 comprises 15 residues. CDR3 region: CASRTLAGVEETQYF. The DNA of the CDR3 is TGTGCCAGCAGGACTCTAGCGGGAGTTGAGGAGACCCAGTACTTC.

This chain connects TRBV4-1 to TRBJ2-1; tentative D call: TRBD2 (5 bases). Deletions cut 5 bases from V and 0 bases from J, with 11 bases between. In germline, CDR1 is MGHRA, CDR2 YSYEKL. The CDR3 runs to 15 residues. CDR3 bases: TGCGCCAGCAGCGAAGGACTCAGCTCCTACAATGAGCAGTTCTTC. Protein: CASSEGLSSYNEQFF.

V is TRBV11-3 and J is TRBJ2-3; 9 positions match TRBD2. V lost 3 bases and J lost 4; bases outside the gene matches: 5. Germline values: CDR1 SGHNT, CDR2 YENEEA. This CDR3 spans 15 amino acids. The CDR3 loop is CASSFAGGPADTQYF. The CDR3 DNA reads as TGTGCCAGCAGCTTCGCGGGAGGGCCGGCAGATACGCAGTATTTT.

V gene TRBV27 combines with J gene TRBJ2-6; TRBD1 is a possible D gene (6 bases). The CDR3 is 14 amino acids. V was pared by 4 bases and J by 6 bases, with 10 bases between. Germline lookup yields CDR1 MNHEY and CDR2 SMNVEV (reference sequence). The CDR3, as DNA: TGTGCCAGCAGTTGGGACACCACGGCCAACGTCCTGACTTTC. It translates to CASSWDTTANVLTF.

CDR3 coding DNA: TGTGCCAGCCACCATAGGGACACGCAAGAGACCCAGTACTTC. Protein sequence: CASHHRDTQETQYF. V is TRBV2 and J is TRBJ2-5; possible D gene TRBD1, 6 bases. Germline V gene sequence: CDR1 SNHLY, CDR2 FYNNEI. V gave up 8 bases and J gave up 2 bases, with 15 bases separating them. This CDR3 region has 14 residues.

The chain has TRBV29-1 and TRBJ2-1; 8 nucleotides match TRBD2. V shed 3 bases, J shed 7 bases, and the junction held 11 bases outside the gene matches. Germline-derived CDR1 and CDR2 are SQVTM and ANQGSEA. This CDR3 spans 15 amino acids. CDR3 loop: CSVDGGAFAGNEQFF. CDR3 nucleotide sequence: TGCAGCGTTGACGGGGGGGCCTTTGCTGGGAATGAGCAGTTCTTC.

This rearrangement joins TRBV6-2 or TRBV6-3 to TRBJ2-1, with 9 bases lining up with TRBD2. The germline V gene encodes CDR1 MNHEY and CDR2 SVGEGT. This CDR3 contains 16 residues. After removal of 0 bases from V and 4 bases from J, the junction contained 4 bases not matched to a gene. CDR3 loop: CASSYSGTSPYNEQFF. CDR3 sequence (DNA): TGTGCCAGCAGTTACTCAGGGACTAGCCCTTACAATGAGCAGTTCTTC.

The chain uses TRBV7-8 and TRBJ2-3; 8 bases align to TRBD2. Germline V gene sequence: CDR1 SGHVS, CDR2 FQNEAQ. The ends lost 1 base at V and 5 bases at J; junction bases unmatched: 5. The CDR3 extends over 15 amino acids. CDR3 in DNA: TGTGCCAGCAGCTTAGAAGGACTAGCTGGAGATACGCAGTATTTT. Amino acid sequence: CASSLEGLAGDTQYF.

The chain joins TRBV6-1 to TRBJ2-7; 10 bases match TRBD2. Germline trimming cut 3 bases from V and 6 bases from J; bases unmatched to any gene: 17. This CDR3 contains 18 residues. Germline CDR1 and CDR2: MNHNS and SASEGT. In DNA form, the CDR3 reads TGTGCCAGCAGTGACTACCAATTCCGAGCGGGAGGGCGGCCCGAGCAGTACTTC. Translating gives CASSDYQFRAGGRPEQYF.

The genes are TRBV11-2 and TRBJ1-1, with TRBD1 identical over 7 bases. Germline trimming cut 5 bases from V and 4 bases from J; bases unmatched to any gene: 10. CDR3 size: 15 residues. Germline V lookup: CDR1 SGHAT, CDR2 FQNNGV. The CDR3 is CASSQSQGEATEAFF. DNA of the CDR3: TGTGCCAGCAGCCAATCCCAGGGGGAGGCCACTGAAGCTTTCTTT.

As DNA, the CDR3 is TGTGCCAGCAGCGCTCACGAGACAGGTCGAAAACGGTGGGGCTACACCTTC. This gives the protein CASSAHETGRKRWGYTF. The V and J genes are TRBV9 and TRBJ1-2; the D gene is possibly TRBD1 (6 bases). V lost 3 bases, J lost 8 bases, and 26 bases lay in between. The CDR3 runs to 17 residues. Germline CDR1 SGDLS, CDR2 YYNGEE.

The chain is built from TRBV9 and TRBJ2-1; TRBD2 aligns across 9 bases. The germline CDR1 and CDR2 sequences are SGDLS and YYNGEE. V was pared by 2 bases and J by 5 bases, with 5 bases of the junction left unmatched. The CDR3 sequence is 15 residues long. CDR3 bases: TGTGCCAGCAGCGTGAAGTTAGCGGGAGACAATGAGCAGTTCTTC. This encodes CASSVKLAGDNEQFF.

CDR3 nucleotides: TGCAGCGTAGCTCCGGGACAGGGGACCTACGAGCAGTACTTC. Translated, it gives CSVAPGQGTYEQYF. The V gene is TRBV29-1, the J gene TRBJ2-7, with TRBD1 identical over 10 bases. CDR3 length equals 14 residues. CDR1 is SQVTM, CDR2 ANQGSEA, per germline. Trimming cost V 6 bases and J 2 bases; bases outside gene matches: 7.

In DNA form, the CDR3 reads TGCAGCGTTGCCGGACTAGCCCATAGAAAGTCCTACAATGAGCAGTTCTTC. Translated, it gives CSVAGLAHRKSYNEQFF. The rearrangement links TRBV29-1 to TRBJ2-1; 8 bases are a match to TRBD2. The junction had 12 bases not matched to a gene; V was cut back by 4 bases and J by 1 base. Germline V gene data show CDR1 as SQVTM and CDR2 as ANQGSEA. This CDR3 is 17 amino acids long.